Sequencing of this T cell receptor (beta chain) was carried out in a study of beta chain features in type 1 diabetes. Expressed TCRB transcripts were sequenced because the isolated RNA had all been reverse transcribed beforehand. TCRdb's copy holds only in-frame clones and misses some; the assay was immunoSEQ multiplex PCR. The repertoire holds under 550,000 clones, with 9.5% to 12% as singletons. Germline V CDR1 and CDR2: SQVTM, ANQGSEA. The ends lost 6 bases at V and 4 bases at J; junction bases unmatched: 15. The CDR3 extends over 16 amino acids. This clone was recorded a few times. Sequences were obtained from naive CD4+ T cells from blood. The chain links TRBV29-1 to TRBJ2-3; 8 bases are shared with TRBD2. This sequence originates from a woman under 30 in good health. Here the CDR3 reads CSVGRAGAGGSDTQYF. CDR3 sequence (DNA): TGCAGCGTAGGACGGGCTGGGGCGGGAGGATCAGATACGCAGTATTTT.